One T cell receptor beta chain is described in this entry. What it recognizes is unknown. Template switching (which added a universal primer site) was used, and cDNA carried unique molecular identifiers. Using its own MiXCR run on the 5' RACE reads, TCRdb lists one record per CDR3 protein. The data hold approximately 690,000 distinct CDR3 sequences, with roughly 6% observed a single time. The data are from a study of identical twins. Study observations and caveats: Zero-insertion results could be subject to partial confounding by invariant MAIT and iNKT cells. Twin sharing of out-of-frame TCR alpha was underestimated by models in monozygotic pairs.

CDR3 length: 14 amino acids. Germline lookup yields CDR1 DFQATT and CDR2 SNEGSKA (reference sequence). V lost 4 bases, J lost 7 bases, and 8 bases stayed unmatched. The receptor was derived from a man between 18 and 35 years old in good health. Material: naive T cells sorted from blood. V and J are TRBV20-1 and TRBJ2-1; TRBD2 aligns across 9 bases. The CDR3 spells CSAIGREGGNEQFF. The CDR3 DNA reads TGCAGTGCTATAGGGCGGGAGGGCGGTAATGAGCAGTTCTTC.